Following are 5 T cell receptor beta chains from one sample sequenced in a study of shared clonotypes between healthy human individuals. Data came from immunoSEQ multiplex PCR; TCRdb stores just in-frame clones and leaves some out. The sample has around 2,000,000 clones; roughly 95% are singletons. CD8 cells regarded as naive lacked CD45RO, were positively chosen for CCR7, and omitted terminally differentiated effector memory CD45RA+ cells. Sequencing input: naive CD8+ T cells sorted from blood. These receptor sequences come from a man aged 18 to 29 in good health.

This CDR3 reads CASSDRGSAKNIQYF. The CDR3 DNA is TGCGCCAGCAGTGACAGGGGGTCGGCCAAAAACATTCAGTACTTC. The genes are TRBV10-2 and TRBJ2-4; 7 bases match TRBD1. The CDR3 has 15 amino acids. Germline V CDR1 and CDR2: WSHSY, SAAADI. The V and J ends lost 3 bases and 1 base, in that order; junction bases with no gene match: 3.

The chain recombines TRBV7-8 with TRBJ1-1; 12 nucleotides agree with TRBD1. Germline CDR1 reads SGHVS; CDR2 reads FQNEAQ. CDR3 length: 15 amino acids. The V gene end was trimmed by 3 bases and the J gene end by 6 bases; junction bases not matched to a gene: 5. The DNA for the CDR3 is TGTGCCAGCAGCTTGTCCGGGACAGGGGGCCCTGAAGCTTTCTTT. This codes for CASSLSGTGGPEAFF.

With regard to this clone: Other nucleotide sequences in the sample specify the same CDR3. The V call is TRBV7-9, the J call TRBJ2-3; D unclear. The CDR3 is made up of 13 amino acids. The V gene lost 1 base and the J gene lost 4 bases, with 6 bases spanning the gap. Germline-derived CDR1 and CDR2 are SEHNR and FQNEAQ (reference sequence). The CDR3 nucleotides read TGTGCCAGCAGCTTAGTAGTTTCAGATACGCAGTATTTT. It yields the protein CASSLVVSDTQYF.

The chain is built from TRBV4-1 and TRBJ1-6, with 7 bases matching TRBD1. The germline CDR1 and CDR2 sequences are MGHRA and YSYEKL. The length of the CDR3 is 17 residues. The trim removed 3 bases at V and 7 bases at J, leaving 12 bases unmatched. CDR3 amino acids: CASSQVSQGLGNSPLHF. Written as DNA, the CDR3 is TGCGCCAGCAGCCAGGTCTCACAGGGGTTGGGGAATTCACCCCTCCACTTT.

The chain couples TRBV5-1 to TRBJ2-2; D not certain. CDR1 is SGHRS, CDR2 YFSETQ, per germline. The V end was cut by 0 bases, the J end by 2 bases, with 5 bases between. The CDR3 loop spans 14 amino acids. In DNA form, the CDR3 reads TGCGCCAGCAGCTTGGTAATCAACACCGGGGAGCTGTTTTTT. Its translation: CASSLVINTGELFF.